These 13 T cell receptor beta chains were all obtained from the same sample, sequenced in a study of STAT5B mutations in CD4+ large granular lymphocyte leukemia. Generated by immunoSEQ multiplex PCR, the TCRdb table keeps only in-frame clones and is missing some. The profile covers 30,000 to 35,000 clones, with 68% appearing a single time and 1.5% to 2% taken by the ten largest. Specimen: CD4+ T cells from blood buffy coats. The receptors originated from a human donor in good health.

CDR3 sequence (DNA): TGTGCCAGTAGTTCCCGGATATTCGGCAATCAGCCCCAGCATTTT. It yields the protein CASSSRIFGNQPQHF. The V and J genes are TRBV19 and TRBJ1-5; unclear D gene. Germline CDR1 reads LNHDA; CDR2 reads SQIVND (reference sequence). Deletions cut 5 bases from V and 2 bases from J, with 13 bases between. This CDR3 has 15 amino acids.

This chain uses TRBV10-3 with TRBJ2-7; D unresolved. The CDR3 length is 13 residues. Germline V gives CDR1 ENHRY, CDR2 SYGVKD. V was cut by 2 bases and J by 0 bases, with 5 bases left in between. The CDR3 protein is CAISEGYSYEQYF. The DNA for the CDR3 is TGTGCCATCAGTGAGGGGTACTCCTACGAGCAGTACTTC.

V and J are TRBV10-1 and TRBJ2-7; 11 positions agree with TRBD2. Trimming took 6 bases from V and 4 from J; bases not matched to a gene: 5. CDR1 WNHNN and CDR2 SYGVQD come from the germline V gene (reference sequence). This CDR3 contains 14 residues. Here the CDR3 DNA reads TGCGCCAGCAGGGGTAGCGGGGGGGTGTACGAGCAGTACTTC. Protein sequence: CASRGSGGVYEQYF.

The rearrangement joins TRBV14 to TRBJ1-1; D gene uncertain. Trimming left V 3 bases short and J 0 bases short, with 5 bases between. The germline gives CDR1 SGHDN, CDR2 FVKESK. The CDR3 is made up of 13 amino acids. The CDR3: CASSQGVNTEAFF. In DNA, the CDR3 is TGTGCCAGCAGCCAGGGCGTGAACACTGAAGCTTTCTTT. Full variable domain (missing parts from reference TRBV14 and TRBJ1-1): EAGVTQFPSHSVIEKGQTVTLRCDPISGHDNLYWYRRVMGKEIKFLLHFVKESKQDESGMPNNRFLAERTGGTYSTLKVQPAELEDSGVYFCASSQGVNTEAFFGQGTRLTVV.

The table lists this clone with a count of one. This chain uses TRBV6-4 with TRBJ2-3; the match to TRBD2 covers 13 bases. The CDR3 consists of 14 residues. Germline CDR1 reads MRHNA; CDR2 reads SNTAGT. The V gene end was trimmed by 6 bases and the J gene end by 4 bases; junction bases not matched to a gene: 1. In nucleotides, the CDR3 is TGTGCCAGCAGCGGGACTAGCGGGGCAGATACGCAGTATTTT. This encodes CASSGTSGADTQYF.

This clone was counted a few times. V usage is TRBV5-1 and J usage is TRBJ2-1; the match to TRBD1 covers 7 bases. This CDR3 has 15 residues. From germline, CDR1 is SGHRS and CDR2 YFSETQ. V lost 4 bases to trimming and J lost 6 bases; unmatched junction nucleotides: 10. The CDR3 DNA sequence: TGCGCCAGCAGCGCCACGGACAGGCTCGTCAATGAGCAGTTCTTC. It yields the protein CASSATDRLVNEQFF.

J is TRBJ2-1 and V is TRBV7-8, with TRBD1 identical over 10 bases. The J segment lost 2 bases and the V segment lost 5 bases, leaving 6 bases of the junction unmatched. The CDR3 sequence is 16 residues long. Germline V CDR1 and CDR2: SGHVS, FQNEAQ. In DNA form, the CDR3 reads TGTGCCAGCAGCCCCACCGGGACAGGGGCCTACAATGAGCAGTTCTTC. Amino acid sequence: CASSPTGTGAYNEQFF.

The gene calls are TRBV19 and TRBJ1-1, with D perhaps matching TRBD1 (6 bases). Germline CDR1 is LNHDA and CDR2 is SQIVND (reference sequence). CDR3 length equals 14 residues. V dropped 7 bases and J dropped 5 bases, with 17 bases sitting between them. The CDR3 sequence is CASTNREQGTEAFF. The CDR3 DNA follows: TGTGCCAGTACCAACCGAGAACAGGGAACTGAAGCTTTCTTT.

The V gene is TRBV29-1, the J gene TRBJ2-7; TRBD1 matches 9 bases. CDR3 length: 11 amino acids. CDR1 SQVTM and CDR2 ANQGSEA come from the germline V gene. V shed 6 bases, J shed 5 bases, and the junction held 2 bases outside the gene matches. The CDR3 is CSVGQGDEQYF. The CDR3 bases are TGCAGCGTGGGACAGGGAGACGAGCAGTACTTC.

The V call is TRBV27, the J call TRBJ1-1; 8 positions agree with TRBD1. The CDR3 runs to 15 residues. Unmatched junction bases numbered 8, after V lost 6 bases and J lost 2 bases. Germline CDR1 and CDR2: MNHEY and SMNVEV (reference sequence). CDR3 loop: CASSPPGQENTEAFF. CDR3 nucleotide sequence: TGTGCCAGCAGCCCTCCGGGACAGGAAAACACTGAAGCTTTCTTT.

The V call is TRBV7-8, the J call TRBJ2-3; 7 bases match TRBD1. The J segment lost 1 base and the V segment lost 6 bases, leaving 10 bases of the junction unmatched. Germline CDR1 SGHVS, CDR2 FQNEAQ. This CDR3 comprises 16 residues. The CDR3 region is CASRVITGDRTDTQYF. In DNA form, the CDR3 reads TGTGCCAGCAGGGTCATTACAGGGGACCGCACAGATACGCAGTATTTT.

The J gene is TRBJ1-1, the V gene TRBV10-3, with D possibly being TRBD1 (5 bases). Trimming left V 6 bases short and J 2 bases short, with 13 bases between. Germline-derived CDR1 and CDR2 are ENHRY and SYGVKD. The CDR3 spans 14 residues. The CDR3 region is CAISADRKNTEAFF. In DNA, the CDR3 is TGTGCCATCAGCGCAGACAGAAAAAACACTGAAGCTTTCTTT.

The CDR3 loop reads CASSLALLSGGAYEQYF. The CDR3 bases are TGTGCCAGCAGCTTAGCGCTGTTGAGCGGGGGGGCATACGAGCAGTACTTC. The chain links TRBV7-2 to TRBJ2-7; 10 bases are shared with TRBD2. This CDR3 contains 17 residues. Per germline, CDR1 SGHTA and CDR2 FQGNSA. The trim removed 0 bases at V and 4 bases at J, leaving 9 bases unmatched.